A single sample is the source of the 23 T cell receptor beta chains below, sequenced in a study of blood T cell repertoires in COVID-19. Here immunoSEQ multiplex PCR was the method, and the copy in TCRdb shows in-frame clones only, minus some. This sample carries 150,000 to 180,000 clones, around 85% of them seen once, and the ten largest clones take over 0.55%. Sequenced sample: peripheral blood. These TCRs come from a man between 60 and 75 years old with COVID-19, enrolled during active disease.

V gene TRBV20-1 combines with J gene TRBJ1-1; 7 nucleotides line up with TRBD1. V lost 1 base and J lost 8; bases outside the gene matches: 1. In germline, CDR1 is DFQATT, CDR2 SNEGSKA (reference sequence). This CDR3 contains 11 residues. CDR3 loop: CSARADREAFF. Written as DNA, the CDR3 is TGCAGTGCTAGAGCGGACAGGGAAGCTTTCTTT.

In this sample, this clone turned up a few times. J is TRBJ2-7 and V is TRBV29-1, with a weak D call TRBD2 (5 bases). V was clipped by 4 bases and J by 1 base, with 14 bases between them. CDR1 and CDR2 from the germline V gene are SQVTM and ANQGSEA. The CDR3 runs to 14 residues. The CDR3 loop reads CSVVGREGSYEQYF. The CDR3 region has the DNA TGCAGCGTTGTTGGGAGAGAGGGATCCTACGAGCAGTACTTC.

This chain connects TRBV7-3 to TRBJ1-1; D gene uncertain. The V end was cut by 2 bases, the J end by 2 bases, with 9 bases between. The CDR3 length is 14 residues. Germline CDR1 SGHTA, CDR2 FQGTGA. The CDR3 protein is CASSLGGLNTEAFF. In DNA form, the CDR3 reads TGTGCCAGCAGCTTAGGAGGGTTAAACACTGAAGCTTTCTTT.

The V and J genes are TRBV4-2 and TRBJ2-1, with 11 bases that match TRBD2. Germline V gene sequence: CDR1 LGHNA, CDR2 YNFKEQ. J was trimmed by 4 bases and V by 1 base; bases with no gene match: 18. The CDR3 runs to 21 residues. CDR3 coding DNA: TGTGCCAGCAGCCAAGTCTTTGCCTCGAGCTCTAGCGGGGGGACGTACAATGAGCAGTTCTTC. It yields the protein CASSQVFASSSSGGTYNEQFF.

The chain uses TRBV19 and TRBJ2-3, with D tentatively TRBD2 (6 bases). V lost 1 base, J lost 8 bases, and 19 bases lay in between. This CDR3 is 16 amino acids long. Germline-derived CDR1 and CDR2 are LNHDA and SQIVND (reference sequence). For the CDR3, the DNA is TGTGCCAGTAGTATAGCCCTGGGAGGTGCCGGGTTTACGCAGTATTTT. Its protein product is CASSIALGGAGFTQYF.

In its sample, this clone was seen a few times. The gene calls are TRBV5-1 and TRBJ1-1; D is unclear. This CDR3 comprises 15 residues. CDR1 is SGHRS and CDR2 is YFSETQ in the germline V gene. The V end was cut by 1 base, the J end by 0 bases, with 10 bases between. CDR3 residues: CASSLSPEMNTEAFF. As DNA, the CDR3 is TGCGCCAGCAGCTTGTCGCCAGAAATGAACACTGAAGCTTTCTTT.

The genes are TRBV19 and TRBJ1-1, with a possible D match to TRBD1 (6 bases). CDR1 LNHDA and CDR2 SQIVND come from the germline V gene (reference sequence). This CDR3 has 13 residues. The germline V and J ends were trimmed by 9 bases and 1 base, with 12 bases remaining between them. The CDR3 DNA reads as TGTGCCAGCTATCCGACAGGGAACACTGAAGCTTTCTTT. Translation gives CASYPTGNTEAFF.

The V gene is TRBV16, the J gene TRBJ2-5; a possible D gene is TRBD2 (6 bases). This CDR3 spans 14 amino acids. V was cut by 0 bases and J by 10 bases, with 15 bases left in between. CDR1 is KGHSY and CDR2 is FQNENV in the germline V gene. CDR3 loop: CASSQSTVRRGQYF. Written as DNA, the CDR3 is TGTGCCAGCAGCCAATCCACAGTGCGGAGGGGCCAGTACTTC.

This clone was observed a single time. V gene TRBV6-6 combines with J gene TRBJ1-1, with TRBD1 matching over 10 bases. Unmatched junction bases numbered 12, after V lost 6 bases and J lost 11 bases. The CDR3 is 14 amino acids. Germline V gives CDR1 MNHNY, CDR2 SVGAGI (reference sequence). The CDR3 region has the DNA TGTGCCAGCAGCTCCAGCCGGGACAGGGGCCGGGCTTTCTTT. Protein: CASSSSRDRGRAFF.

This clone was observed once. The chain combines TRBV27 with TRBJ1-6; D is uncertain. The CDR3 is 17 residues long. Germline V CDR1 and CDR2: MNHEY, SMNVEV (reference sequence). V dropped 0 bases and J dropped 6 bases, with 15 bases sitting between them. Written as DNA, the CDR3 is TGTGCCAGCAGTTTATCGCGGGTTGTCGGAGGTAATTCACCCCTCCACTTT. Translated, it gives CASSLSRVVGGNSPLHF.

The chain links TRBV7-8 to TRBJ1-2; 8 positions match TRBD1. The length of the CDR3 is 15 residues. V trimming: 4 bases; J trimming: 4 bases; junction bases outside the gene matches: 8. Per germline, CDR1 SGHVS and CDR2 FQNEAQ. The CDR3 spells CASSSQGAGAYGYTF. The CDR3 bases are TGTGCCAGCAGCTCTCAGGGGGCAGGGGCCTATGGCTACACCTTC.

Only a few counts were recorded for this clone. This sequence joins TRBV6-6 and TRBJ2-7; 9 bases line up with TRBD2. Germline-derived CDR1 and CDR2 are MNHNY and SVGAGI (reference sequence). This CDR3 comprises 12 residues. After removal of 6 bases from V and 6 bases from J, the junction contained 3 bases not matched to a gene. Here the CDR3 reads CASRREGREQYF. DNA for the CDR3: TGTGCCAGCAGGCGGGAGGGCCGCGAGCAGTACTTC.

This chain uses TRBV24-1 with TRBJ2-5; 9 bases line up with TRBD2. Germline CDR1 KGHDR, CDR2 SFDVKD. The CDR3 is made up of 17 amino acids. With V trimmed by 4 bases and J by 2 bases, 10 bases remained unmatched. The CDR3 DNA is TGTGCCACCAGTGACCGATTGGCGGGAGGGAAGCAAGAGACCCAGTACTTC. Translation gives CATSDRLAGGKQETQYF.

This chain joins TRBV7-9 and TRBJ1-1; 8 nucleotides line up with TRBD1. This CDR3 comprises 14 residues. From germline, CDR1 is SEHNR and CDR2 FQNEAQ (reference sequence). V was clipped by 1 base and J by 5 bases; unmatched bases: 3. The DNA of the CDR3 is TGTGCCAGCAGCTTAGGAGACAGGGGAACTGAAGCTTTCTTT. It specifies CASSLGDRGTEAFF.

The chain joins TRBV19 to TRBJ2-7; 9 nucleotides align to TRBD1. V trimming: 8 bases; J trimming: 1 base; junction bases outside the gene matches: 9. The CDR3 is 15 residues long. Per germline, CDR1 LNHDA and CDR2 SQIVND (reference sequence). DNA of the CDR3: TGTGCCAGTTCTCTAGGGACAGGGAGGTCCTACGAGCAGTACTTC. Protein product: CASSLGTGRSYEQYF. The whole variable domain, remainder taken from reference TRBV19 and TRBJ2-7, is DGGITQSPKYLFRKEGQNVTLSCEQNLNHDAMYWYRQDPGQGLRLIYYSQIVNDFQKGDIAEGYSVSREKKESFPLTVTSAQKNPTAFYLCASSLGTGRSYEQYFGPGTRLTVT.

CDR3 amino acids: CASSYSGRTGLYSNQPQHF. In DNA, the CDR3 is TGTGCCAGCAGTTACTCGGGGAGGACAGGGCTTTATAGCAATCAGCCCCAGCATTTT. V is TRBV6-2 or TRBV6-3 and J is TRBJ1-5; the match to TRBD1 covers 8 bases. The length of the CDR3 is 19 residues. Per the germline V gene, CDR1 is MNHEY and CDR2 is SVGEGT. The V gene end was trimmed by 0 bases and the J gene end by 0 bases; junction bases not matched to a gene: 10.

The V call is TRBV7-3, the J call TRBJ2-4, with TRBD1 as a possible D gene (6 bases). CDR1 is SGHTA, CDR2 FQGTGA, per germline. V was pared by 5 bases and J by 0 bases, with 11 bases between. This CDR3 has 15 amino acids. CDR3 DNA: TGTGCCAGCAGCGAACAGGGTCTAGCCAAAAACATTCAGTACTTC. Encoded protein: CASSEQGLAKNIQYF.

The chain carries TRBV11-3 and TRBJ2-7, with D possibly matching TRBD1 (5 bases). Germline CDR1 SGHNT, CDR2 YENEEA. CDR3 length: 13 amino acids. V gave up 1 base and J gave up 6 bases, with 10 bases separating them. The CDR3, as DNA: TGTGCCAGCAGCTTAGGCTCCCAGGGCGAGCAGTACTTC. This sequence encodes CASSLGSQGEQYF.

J is TRBJ1-4 and V is TRBV3-1 (or the pseudogene TRBV3-2); tentative D call: TRBD1 (5 bases). Germline V gene lookup returns CDR1 LGHDT and CDR2 YNNKEL (reference sequence). V was pared by 0 bases and J by 2 bases, with 16 bases between. The CDR3 extends over 18 amino acids. CDR3 region: CASSQELGVKVTNEKLFF. The CDR3 DNA follows: TGTGCCAGCAGCCAAGAGTTAGGGGTAAAGGTTACTAATGAAAAACTGTTTTTT.

The rearrangement joins TRBV19 to TRBJ1-5; 9 positions agree with TRBD1. The length of the CDR3 is 15 residues. V gave up 8 bases and J gave up 5 bases; unmatched junction bases: 10. Germline assignment: CDR1 LNHDA and CDR2 SQIVND (reference sequence). The CDR3 sequence is CASSRQQGAYQPQHF. CDR3 bases: TGTGCCAGTTCGCGGCAACAGGGGGCGTATCAGCCCCAGCATTTT.

The chain uses TRBV3-1 (or the pseudogene TRBV3-2) and TRBJ1-1; 7 bases fit TRBD1. The J segment lost 4 bases and the V segment lost 4 bases, leaving 9 bases of the junction unmatched. This CDR3 region has 15 residues. Germline V gene sequence: CDR1 LGHDT, CDR2 YNNKEL (reference sequence). CDR3 in DNA: TGTGCCAGCAGCCTTCCCGGGACAGTGGGCACTGAAGCTTTCTTT. This sequence encodes CASSLPGTVGTEAFF.

This clone is a singleton in its sample. The chain couples TRBV7-9 to TRBJ2-3; D is possibly TRBD2 (5 bases). CDR1 is SEHNR and CDR2 is FQNEAQ in the germline V gene (reference sequence). This CDR3 is 14 amino acids long. Trimming stripped 0 bases from V and 2 bases from J, with 6 bases between. Here the CDR3 DNA reads TGTGCCAGCAGCTTAGCGGGAGACACAGATACGCAGTATTTT. It is translated as CASSLAGDTDTQYF.

This chain links TRBV6-5 with TRBJ1-5; D gene uncertain. V shed 6 bases and J shed 0 bases, with 6 bases lying between them. This CDR3 has 13 residues. CDR1 is MNHEY, CDR2 SVGAGI, per germline. The CDR3 sequence: CASSRSSNQPQHF. In nucleotides, the CDR3 is TGTGCCAGCAGCCGCAGTAGCAATCAGCCCCAGCATTTT.